This TCR beta chain was obtained from a study of cytomegalovirus exposure and HLA in healthy donors. Overall study findings and caveats: A list of about 160 TCR beta chains associated with cytomegalovirus was given.

Turning to this clone: Its specificity is not known.

It was with 60 Vbeta and 13 Jbeta primers that the PCR ran. Only in-frame clones appear in the TCRdb table, and some are missing; sequencing was by immunoSEQ multiplex PCR. The sample carries some 98,000 clones, roughly 80% recorded once. V was clipped by 1 base and J by 5 bases; unmatched bases: 11. Germline V gene lookup returns CDR1 LGHNA and CDR2 YSLEER. CDR3 length equals 18 residues. Material: PBMCs. The chain employs TRBV4-3 and TRBJ2-3, with 11 bases aligning to TRBD2. The receptor comes from a human donor in good health. Here the CDR3 DNA reads TGCGCCAGCAGCCAAGCGGGGGTAGTTCTAGCGGGGGGAGATACGCAGTATTTT. Protein: CASSQAGVVLAGGDTQYF.